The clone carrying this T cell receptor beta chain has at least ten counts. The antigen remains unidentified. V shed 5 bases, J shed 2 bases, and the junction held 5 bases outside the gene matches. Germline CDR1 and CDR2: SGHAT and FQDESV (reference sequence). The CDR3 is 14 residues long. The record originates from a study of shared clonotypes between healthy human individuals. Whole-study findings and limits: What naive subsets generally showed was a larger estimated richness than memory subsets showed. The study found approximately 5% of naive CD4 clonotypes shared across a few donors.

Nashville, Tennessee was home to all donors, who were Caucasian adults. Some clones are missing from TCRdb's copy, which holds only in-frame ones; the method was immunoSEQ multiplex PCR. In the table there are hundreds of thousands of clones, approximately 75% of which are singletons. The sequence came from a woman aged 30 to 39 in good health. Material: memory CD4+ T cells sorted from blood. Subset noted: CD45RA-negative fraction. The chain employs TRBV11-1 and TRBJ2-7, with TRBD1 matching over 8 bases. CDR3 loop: CASSHGTGTYEQYF. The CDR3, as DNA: TGTGCCAGCAGCCACGGGACAGGCACCTACGAGCAGTACTTC.